Included here is one T cell receptor (beta chain) sequence, with context. The antigen is undetermined. The data are from a study of T cell responses to AZD1222 COVID-19 vaccine. Study outcomes and limitations: Regions 160-218 and 743-854 held dominance among vaccine-associated CD4 TCRs, which spanned spike.

The CDR3 runs 17 residues. Germline assignment: CDR1 MDHEN and CDR2 SYDVKM. Trimming removed 6 bases from V and 0 bases from J; junction bases left unmatched: 7. Only in-frame clones appear in the TCRdb table, and some are missing; sequencing was by immunoSEQ multiplex PCR. The table has 100,000 to 150,000 clones, 70% to 90% seen once. This rearrangement joins TRBV28 to TRBJ2-6; 8 bases map to TRBD2. This TCR derives from an adult in good health. The input for sequencing was peripheral blood, taken on day 0 of AZD1222 vaccination. CDR3 sequence (DNA): TGTGCCAGCAGCACTAGCGGAGGGCCCTCTGGGGCCAACGTCCTGACTTTC. Translated: CASSTSGGPSGANVLTF.